One and the same sample provided the 6 T cell receptor beta chains below, sequenced in a study of blood T cell repertoires in COVID-19. The table came from immunoSEQ multiplex PCR; TCRdb's copy has only in-frame clones and leaves some out. The data hold some 370,000 clones, with over 75% observed a single time. The specimen sequenced was peripheral blood. All receptors come from a woman younger than 45 with COVID-19, enrolled during active disease.

This sequence joins TRBV27 and TRBJ1-1, with 10 bases lining up with TRBD1. The CDR3 sequence is 14 residues long. The germline gives CDR1 MNHEY, CDR2 SMNVEV (reference sequence). V lost 6 bases and J lost 3; bases outside the gene matches: 4. CDR3 coding DNA: TGTGCCAGCAGGACAGGGGGCCTTCACACTGAAGCTTTCTTT. It codes for CASRTGGLHTEAFF.

This chain connects TRBV2 to TRBJ2-1; D gene unclear. CDR1 and CDR2 from the germline V gene are SNHLY and FYNNEI. The CDR3 runs 12 residues. Between the trimmed V and J ends, which lost 2 bases and 9 bases, there was a span of 8 bases. This CDR3 is CASSEHSREQFF. CDR3 nucleotide sequence: TGTGCCAGCAGTGAACACTCTCGTGAGCAGTTCTTC.

The chain combines TRBV5-5 with TRBJ2-1; 7 nucleotides line up with TRBD2. Germline V lookup: CDR1 SGHKS, CDR2 YYEKEE (reference sequence). There are 15 residues in the CDR3. V lost 2 bases, J lost 4 bases, and 6 bases stayed unmatched. The CDR3 sequence: CASSFGREWYNEQFF. CDR3 nucleotide sequence: TGTGCCAGCAGCTTCGGGCGGGAGTGGTACAATGAGCAGTTCTTC.

The chain links TRBV5-1 to TRBJ2-5, with D tentatively TRBD2 (5 bases). CDR3 size: 14 residues. CDR1 is SGHRS and CDR2 is YFSETQ in the germline V gene. V was clipped by 0 bases and J by 0 bases, with 6 bases between them. The CDR3 reads CASSLAGNQETQYF. The CDR3 coding sequence is TGCGCCAGCAGCTTGGCCGGGAACCAAGAGACCCAGTACTTC. Drawing the rest from reference TRBV5-1 and TRBJ2-5, the complete variable domain is KAGVTQTPRYLIKTRGQQVTLSCSPISGHRSVSWYQQTPGQGLQFLFEYFSETQRNKGNFPGRFSGRQFSNSRSEMNVSTLELGDSALYLCASSLAGNQETQYFGPGTRLLVL.

The chain carries TRBV28 and TRBJ1-2; maybe TRBD1 (6 bases). The germline V gene has CDR1 MDHEN and CDR2 SYDVKM. The CDR3 is made up of 13 amino acids. The V and J ends lost 2 bases and 7 bases respectively, with 11 bases between them. In DNA form, the CDR3 reads TGTGCCAGCAGTTTACTCCAGGGGTTTGGCTACACCTTC. This sequence encodes CASSLLQGFGYTF.

The genes are TRBV4-2 and TRBJ1-5; D is unclear. This CDR3 is 13 amino acids long. The V gene's germline CDR1 is LGHNA and CDR2 YNFKEQ. V was clipped by 1 base and J by 6 bases, with 7 bases between them. CDR3 amino acids: CASSQVLGQPQHF. The CDR3, as DNA: TGTGCCAGCAGCCAAGTCCTCGGTCAGCCCCAGCATTTT.